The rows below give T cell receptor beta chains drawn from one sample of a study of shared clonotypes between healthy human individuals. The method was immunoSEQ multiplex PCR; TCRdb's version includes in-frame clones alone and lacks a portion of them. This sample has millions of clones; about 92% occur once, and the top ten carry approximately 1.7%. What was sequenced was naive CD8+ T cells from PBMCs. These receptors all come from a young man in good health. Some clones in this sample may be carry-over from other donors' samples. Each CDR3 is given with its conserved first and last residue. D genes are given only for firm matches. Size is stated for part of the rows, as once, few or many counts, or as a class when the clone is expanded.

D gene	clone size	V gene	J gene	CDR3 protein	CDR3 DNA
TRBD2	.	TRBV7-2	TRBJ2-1	CASSLESGRAGSYNEQFF	TGTGCCAGCAGCTTAGAAAGCGGGAGGGCGGGGTCCTACAATGAGCAGTTCTTC
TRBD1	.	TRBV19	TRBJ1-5	CASSIRDSAQPQHF	TGTGCCAGTAGTATCCGGGACAGCGCCCAACCCCAGCATTTT
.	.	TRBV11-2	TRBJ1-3	CASSLGGPNSGNTIYF	TGTGCCAGCAGCTTAGGGGGGCCAAACTCTGGAAACACCATATATTTT
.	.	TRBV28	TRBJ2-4	CASSLNERIIEYF	TGTGCCAGCAGTTTGAATGAGCGAATTATAGAGTACTTC
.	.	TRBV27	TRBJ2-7	CASRVGRNSYEQYF	TGTGCCAGCAGAGTGGGACGGAACTCCTACGAGCAGTACTTC
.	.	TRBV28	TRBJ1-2	CASTELNSSYGYTF	TGTGCCAGCACCGAATTGAACAGTAGCTATGGCTACACCTTC
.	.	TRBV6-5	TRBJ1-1	CASSYSGRMNTEAFF	TGTGCCAGCAGTTACTCCGGCAGGATGAACACTGAAGCTTTCTTT
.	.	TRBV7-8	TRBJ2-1	CATSPEPHNEQFF	TGTGCCACCAGCCCGGAACCGCACAATGAGCAGTTCTTC
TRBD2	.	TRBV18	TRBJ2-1	CASSPARTSPNEQFF	TGTGCCAGCTCACCAGCGAGGACTAGCCCCAATGAGCAGTTCTTC
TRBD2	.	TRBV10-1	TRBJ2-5	CASSDLAGEGQETQYF	TGCGCCAGCAGTGACCTAGCGGGAGAGGGGCAAGAGACCCAGTACTTC
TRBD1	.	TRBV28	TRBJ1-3	CASRGTAGNTIYF	TGTGCCAGCCGCGGGACAGCTGGAAACACCATATATTTT
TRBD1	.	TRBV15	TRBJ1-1	CATSRDRDRPNTEAFF	TGTGCCACCAGCAGAGATCGGGACAGGCCGAACACTGAAGCTTTCTTT
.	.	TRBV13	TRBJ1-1	CASSPWAWEDTEAFF	TGTGCCAGCAGCCCCTGGGCCTGGGAGGACACTGAAGCTTTCTTT
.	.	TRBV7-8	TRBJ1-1	CASSLLAGSYSRLENTEAFF	TGTGCCAGCAGCTTACTGGCAGGGAGTTATTCCCGGTTAGAGAACACTGAAGCTTTCTTT
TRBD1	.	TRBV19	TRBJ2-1	CATSGQLSNEQFF	TGTGCCACCTCGGGACAGCTCTCCAATGAGCAGTTCTTC
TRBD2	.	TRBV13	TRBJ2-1	CASSSPTSGGSLAVNEQFF	TGTGCCAGCAGTTCCCCAACTAGCGGGGGTTCGCTAGCTGTCAATGAGCAGTTCTTC
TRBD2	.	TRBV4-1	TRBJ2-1	CASSQAVSWGEGQREQFF	TGCGCCAGCAGCCAAGCTGTTTCTTGGGGGGAGGGCCAGCGAGAGCAGTTCTTC
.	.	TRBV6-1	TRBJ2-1	CASSERRYNEQFF	TGTGCCAGCAGTGAACGCCGTTACAATGAGCAGTTCTTC
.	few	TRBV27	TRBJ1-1	CASSRGFSNTEAFF	TGTGCCAGCAGTAGGGGATTCTCAAACACTGAAGCTTTCTTT
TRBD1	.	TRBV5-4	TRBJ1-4	CASSYRDSSAKLFF	TGTGCCAGCAGCTACCGGGACAGTTCCGCCAAACTGTTTTTT
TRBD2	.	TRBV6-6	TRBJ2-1	CASSVPLAGVFNEQFF	TGTGCCAGCAGTGTCCCCCTAGCGGGGGTCTTTAATGAGCAGTTCTTC
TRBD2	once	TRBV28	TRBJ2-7	CASSLRGPLAGDYEQYF	TGTGCCAGCAGTTTAAGAGGCCCCCTAGCGGGAGACTACGAGCAGTACTTC